This TCR beta chain was identified in a study of technical replicates of blood from four donors. Sequenced by immunoSEQ multiplex PCR; TCRdb stores in-frame clones only, minus some. The sample contains around 80,000 clones, under 99% of which appear only once. Looked up from germline, CDR1 is MNHEY and CDR2 is SVGAGI. The CDR3 is made up of 10 amino acids. With regard to this clone: The junction shows a germline mismatch at one end, possibly a read error.

The sequenced sample consisted of T cells isolated from PBMCs. The rearrangement links TRBV6-5 to TRBJ2-7; maybe TRBD1 (5 bases). The source is a human donor in good health. The CDR3 here is CASKGSQDDF. CDR3 bases: TGTGCCAGCAAGGGGTCCCAGGATGACTTC.